This T cell receptor beta chain originates from a study of blood T cell repertoires in COVID-19. Study overall: Spain, Italy and the United States supplied samples that represented acute and convalescent COVID-19. The analysed material was cDNA or gDNA that came from T cells, B-cell-depleted T cells, or PBMCs.

Germline CDR1 and CDR2: MNHEY and SVGEGT. V was shortened by 6 bases and J by 3 bases, with 15 bases between the two germline ends. The CDR3 is made up of 14 amino acids. TCRdb keeps only in-frame clones here, not all; method: immunoSEQ multiplex PCR. Of tens of thousands of clones listed, less than 95% were seen once; the top ten hold under 0.6%. The J gene is TRBJ2-7, the V gene TRBV6-2 or TRBV6-3; no reliable D call. The clonotype originates from a man aged 50-60 years with COVID-19, enrolled during active disease. The specimen sequenced was peripheral blood. CDR3 nucleotide sequence: TGTGCCAGCAGCCCCTCGACAAACCTCTACGAGCAGTACTTC. Protein: CASSPSTNLYEQYF.